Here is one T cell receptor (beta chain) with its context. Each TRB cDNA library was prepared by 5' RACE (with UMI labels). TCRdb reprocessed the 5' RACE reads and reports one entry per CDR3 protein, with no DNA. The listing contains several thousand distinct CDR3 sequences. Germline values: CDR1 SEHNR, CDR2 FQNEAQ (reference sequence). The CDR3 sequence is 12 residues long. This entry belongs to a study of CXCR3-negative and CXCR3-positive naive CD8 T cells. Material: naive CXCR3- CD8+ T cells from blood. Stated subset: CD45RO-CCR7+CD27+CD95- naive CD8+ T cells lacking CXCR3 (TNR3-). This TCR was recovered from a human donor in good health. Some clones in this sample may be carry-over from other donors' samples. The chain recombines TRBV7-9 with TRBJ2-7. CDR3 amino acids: CASSRGPYEQYF.